These T cell receptor beta chains were read from a single sample in a study of blood T cells in healthy people across ages. TCRdb reanalysed the 5' RACE reads using MiXCR and keeps one entry per CDR3 protein. The sample holds hundreds of thousands of distinct CDR3 sequences, just over 55% seen once. Source material: blood. The receptors were gathered from a middle-aged man in good health. The CDR3 runs from the conserved cysteine through the conserved F or W. Fields, in order: D gene, clone size, J gene, V gene, CDR3 DNA, CDR3 protein. The D gene is left open where the match is weak. A row's size may be missing; if present it is once, few, many or a size class.

- many TRBJ2-3 TRBV24-1 TGTGCCACCAGTGATGCCCGACTAGTCCCGGATACGCAGTATTTT CATSDARLVPDTQYF
- - TRBJ2-2 TRBV7-9 TGTGCCAGCAGCTTTAGCTACACCGGGGAGCTGTTTTTT CASSFSYTGELFF
TRBD2 once TRBJ2-1 TRBV11-2 TGTGCCAGCAGCCGAAGAGCGGTAGCGGGGGGGCTCCCCAATGAGCAGTTCTTC CASSRRAVAGGLPNEQFF
TRBD2 - TRBJ2-1 TRBV7-2 TGTGCCAGCAGCCTACATAAGACTAGCGGGGGGGCCAATGAGCAGTTCTTC CASSLHKTSGGANEQFF
TRBD1 - TRBJ2-4 TRBV5-1 TGCGCCAGCAGCTTGGAGACCAGGGGGAACATTCAGTACTTC CASSLETRGNIQYF
TRBD1 few TRBJ1-2 TRBV12-3/TRBV12-4 TGTGCCAGCAGTTATACAGGGGGCAATGGCTACACCTTC CASSYTGGNGYTF
- - TRBJ2-7 TRBV12-3/TRBV12-4 TGTGCCAGCAGACCCACAGGGAGACAGTTGTACGAGCAGTACTTC CASRPTGRQLYEQYF
- - TRBJ1-2 TRBV13 TGTGCCAGCAGCTTAGTAAGTCTAAATGGCTACACCTTC CASSLVSLNGYTF
- - TRBJ2-5 TRBV12-5 TGTGCTAGTGGTTGGATCGTAGAGACCCAGTACTTC CASGWIVETQYF
TRBD2 - TRBJ2-1 TRBV2 TGTGCCAGTAGTGAAGCTCGCGGGAGTCACAATGAGCAGTTCTTC CASSEARGSHNEQFF
TRBD2 few TRBJ2-4 TRBV12-3/TRBV12-4 TGTGCCAGCAGTTTGGCGGGAGGGTACATTCAGTACTTC CASSLAGGYIQYF
TRBD1 few TRBJ2-7 TRBV27 TGTGCCAGCAGTTCGTCAGGGGGCAGCGAGCAGTACTTC CASSSSGGSEQYF
TRBD1 few TRBJ2-7 TRBV29-1 TGCAGCGTTGAGGAAACAGGGGGCTCCCACGAGCAGTACTTC CSVEETGGSHEQYF
- few TRBJ2-5 TRBV9 TGTGCCAGCAGCGTAGGGGCAGGGGATTTCCAAGAGACCCAGTACTTC CASSVGAGDFQETQYF
- - TRBJ2-2 TRBV2 TGTGCCAGCAGTGTTATAAGTTTTGGGGAGCTGTTTTTT CASSVISFGELFF
- - TRBJ2-3 TRBV20-1 TGCAGTGCTAGAGAGACGGGGGGCACAGATACGCAGTATTTT CSARETGGTDTQYF
- - TRBJ1-1 TRBV29-1 TGCAGCGGGGGGGAACAGGGGAACACTGAAGCTTTCTTT CSGGEQGNTEAFF
- many TRBJ2-7 TRBV2 TGTGCCAGCCTAAGGGACTTATCCTCCTACGAGCAGTACTTC CASLRDLSSYEQYF
- few TRBJ2-1 TRBV7-2 TGTGCCAGCAGCCAGGGACTGACCTCCTACAATGAGCAGTTCTTC CASSQGLTSYNEQFF
TRBD1 - TRBJ2-4 TRBV5-6 TGTGCCAGCAGCTTAGGGACAGGGACGGGTGCCAAAAACATTCGGTACTTC CASSLGTGTGAKNIRYF
- - TRBJ2-7 TRBV10-3 TGTGCCATCAGTAAGTCCGCAGGAAACTACTACGAGCAGTACTTC CAISKSAGNYYEQYF
- - TRBJ2-3 TRBV24-1 TGTGCCACCAGTGATTTCTCCCGATGGGATACGCAGTATTTT CATSDFSRWDTQYF
- few TRBJ1-6 TRBV4-1 TGCGCCAGCAGCCAAGACGCCGCAGAGAATTATTCACCCCTCCACTTT CASSQDAAENYSPLHF
- - TRBJ1-2 TRBV3-1 TGTGCCAGCAGCCAAGATTTGACCTACACCTTC CASSQDLTYTF
- - TRBJ1-2 TRBV13 TGTGCCAGCAGCAAGGGACTCGGGGAGGGCTACACCTTC CASSKGLGEGYTF
- - TRBJ2-7 TRBV6-6 TGTGCCAGCAGTTATGGGGTAGGCGAGCAGTACTTC CASSYGVGEQYF
TRBD1 many TRBJ1-2 TRBV25-1 TGTGCCAGCAGTAGGGGACAGGTCTATGGCTACACCTTC CASSRGQVYGYTF
TRBD1 few TRBJ1-2 TRBV3-1 TGTGCCAGCAGCCGTGGACAGGGGGATGGCTACACCTTC CASSRGQGDGYTF
TRBD2 few TRBJ2-3 TRBV7-2 TGTGCCAGCAGCTTAGTTCTAGCGGGAATACCAGATACGCAGTATTTT CASSLVLAGIPDTQYF
- few TRBJ2-7 TRBV4-3 TGCGCCAGCAGCCGAAGCCTGCTTATCTCCTACGAGCAGTACTTC CASSRSLLISYEQYF
TRBD2 few TRBJ2-7 TRBV9 TGTGCCAGCAGTCCTCTAGCGGGAGGGAGGTACGAGCAGTACTTC CASSPLAGGRYEQYF
- few TRBJ1-2 TRBV9 TGTGCCAGCAGCGTAGTGGGCAGAAACTATGGCTACACCTTC CASSVVGRNYGYTF
- - TRBJ2-7 TRBV6-2/TRBV6-3 TGTGCCAGCAGGTATCTAAAAGGGGCCTACTACGAGCAGTACTTC CASRYLKGAYYEQYF
TRBD2 - TRBJ2-3 TRBV6-2/TRBV6-3 TGTGCCAGCAGTTACTTGTTACTAGCGGGGACAGATACGCAGTATTTT CASSYLLLAGTDTQYF
- once TRBJ2-1 TRBV6-5 TGTGCCAGCAGTTACTCGCGCTCTCCCTACAATGAGCAGTTCTTC CASSYSRSPYNEQFF
TRBD2 - TRBJ2-3 TRBV27 TGTGCCAGCACGGGGGGACTAGCAAAAGATACGCAGTATTTT CASTGGLAKDTQYF
TRBD2 - TRBJ2-7 TRBV11-3 TGTGCCAGCAGCCTCAAGCGGGAGGCCTACAATGAGCAGTACTTC CASSLKREAYNEQYF
- few TRBJ1-2 TRBV29-1 TGCAGCGTTGAAGGGGACCCGGGGGACTATGGCTACACCTTC CSVEGDPGDYGYTF
TRBD2 few TRBJ2-3 TRBV20-1 TGCAGTGCCCCACTAGCGGGCGGCACAGATACGCAGTATTTT CSAPLAGGTDTQYF
- - TRBJ2-3 TRBV29-1 TGCAGCGTTGATGTGGATAGCACAGATACGCAGTATTTT CSVDVDSTDTQYF
- - TRBJ1-2 TRBV7-2 TGTGCCAGCAGCCTCAAGACAGCAGCCTTGAAAGGTTACACCTTC CASSLKTAALKGYTF
- - TRBJ2-7 TRBV6-2/TRBV6-3 TGTGCCAGCAGACCTGGGACGGGCTACGAGCAGTACTTC CASRPGTGYEQYF
TRBD2 few TRBJ2-1 TRBV29-1 TGCAGCTTCGGGAGGAGCTATTCAAATGAGCAGTTCTTC CSFGRSYSNEQFF
- - TRBJ1-1 TRBV6-1 TGTGCCAGCAGTGGGACAGTCTTAGGAGAGGCTTTCTTT CASSGTVLGEAFF
- - TRBJ2-1 TRBV20-1 TGCAGTGCTAGGCTGCGGGGACGACACAATGAGCAGTTCTTC CSARLRGRHNEQFF
- few TRBJ2-7 TRBV7-9 TGTGCCAGCAGTTACAAACCCGGGACGCTGACCTACGAGCAGTACTTC CASSYKPGTLTYEQYF
- - TRBJ1-4 TRBV27 TGTGCCAGCCGCATGGGGACGGGCGAAAAACTGTTTTTT CASRMGTGEKLFF
TRBD1 - TRBJ2-1 TRBV20-1 TGCAGTGCCAATCCAAGCGACAGGGTGAATGAGCAGTTCTTC CSANPSDRVNEQFF
- few TRBJ2-7 TRBV12-3/TRBV12-4 TGTGCCAGCAGTTTAGATGGACAAAGGGGGTACGAGCAGTACTTC CASSLDGQRGYEQYF
- once TRBJ1-2 TRBV7-6 TGTGCCAGCAGCCCTCTCCCCCAGACTAACTATGGCTACACCTTC CASSPLPQTNYGYTF
- few TRBJ2-1 TRBV20-1 TGCAGTGCTAGAGAAGGGCCGGTTTACAATGAGCAGTTCTTC CSAREGPVYNEQFF
- - TRBJ1-1 TRBV29-1 TGCAGCGCCCCTGAAGCTTTCTTT CSAPEAFF